These 31 T cell receptor beta chains originate from one sample sequenced in a study of T-cell reconstitution after alpha-beta-depleted transplantation in children. Unique molecular identifiers were incorporated into the prepared TCRbeta library. TCRdb processed the PCR reads anew with MiXCR; each CDR3 protein has one entry. The sample gives about 500,000 distinct CDR3 sequences, about an eighth of which show up once; 12% to 15% is in the top ten. This specimen consisted of PBMCs, mostly from graft donor cells, obtained 180 days after TCRalphabeta/CD19-depleted stem cell transplant. The receptors stem from a female patient aged 2-9 years who had a stem cell transplant for aplastic anemia, so the T cells may come from the graft donor.

This sequence joins TRBV20-1 and TRBJ2-7; 9 bases match TRBD1. The germline CDR1 and CDR2 sequences are DFQATT and SNEGSKA (reference sequence). With 6 bases clipped from V and 2 bases from J, the junction kept 8 bases outside the gene matches. This CDR3 is 14 amino acids long. The CDR3 sequence is CSATRDRAPYEQYF. CDR3 nucleotide sequence: TGCAGTGCAACGCGGGACAGGGCCCCCTACGAGCAGTACTTC.

This clonotype has a count of ten or more. The J gene is TRBJ2-5, the V gene TRBV9, with 7 bases fitting TRBD1. The CDR3 runs 14 residues. The ends lost 3 bases at V and 2 bases at J; junction bases unmatched: 4. The germline gives CDR1 SGDLS, CDR2 YYNGEE. The chain's CDR3 is CASSEGQEQETQYF. CDR3 bases: TGTGCCAGCAGCGAAGGACAGGAACAAGAGACCCAGTACTTC.

This clonotype was counted only a few times. The V call is TRBV9, the J call TRBJ2-7, with D unclear. The CDR3 is 14 residues long. V was clipped by 4 bases and J by 2 bases, with 13 bases between them. In germline, CDR1 is SGDLS, CDR2 YYNGEE. The CDR3 region is CASSPDVSAYEQYF. CDR3 DNA: TGTGCCAGCAGCCCAGATGTATCCGCCTACGAGCAGTACTTC.

This chain connects TRBV6-2 or TRBV6-3 to TRBJ2-1; weak D call: TRBD2 (6 bases). V lost 2 bases and J 4 bases, leaving 12 bases between the germline ends. In germline, CDR1 is MNHEY, CDR2 SVGEGT. CDR3 length: 15 residues. The DNA for the CDR3 is TGTGCCAGCAGTTACGGCGGGATTCGGTACAATGAGCAGTTCTTC. It yields the protein CASSYGGIRYNEQFF.

This chain joins TRBV5-1 and TRBJ2-7, with D perhaps matching TRBD1 or TRBD2 (5 bases each). This CDR3 is built from 13 residues. V lost 4 bases and J 0 bases, leaving 8 bases between the germline ends. Germline assignment: CDR1 SGHRS and CDR2 YFSETQ. The CDR3: CASSRDRSYEQYF. The CDR3 DNA reads TGCGCCAGCAGCCGGGACCGCTCCTACGAGCAGTACTTC.

The J gene is TRBJ1-2, the V gene TRBV28, with 8 bases matching TRBD1. CDR1 is MDHEN and CDR2 is SYDVKM in the germline V gene. This CDR3 is 18 amino acids long. Trimming removed 4 bases from V and 4 bases from J; junction bases left unmatched: 17. CDR3 residues: CASSSLPRDRPPSYGYTF. The CDR3 region has the DNA TGTGCCAGCAGTTCCCTCCCCCGGGACAGGCCCCCTAGCTATGGCTACACCTTC.

Only a few counts were recorded for this clonotype. The V call is TRBV4-2, the J call TRBJ2-7; TRBD2 agrees at 8 bases. The germline gives CDR1 LGHNA, CDR2 YNFKEQ. V lost 4 bases, J lost 4 bases, and 9 bases stayed unmatched. The CDR3 covers 15 residues. CDR3 nucleotide sequence: TGTGCCAGCAGCCCCGACGAACTAGCGGCATACGAGCAGTACTTC. Translated: CASSPDELAAYEQYF.

V is TRBV20-1 and J is TRBJ2-1; 9 nucleotides match TRBD2. CDR3 size: 13 residues. Per germline, CDR1 DFQATT and CDR2 SNEGSKA (reference sequence). V lost 5 bases to trimming and J lost 6 bases; unmatched junction nucleotides: 5. This CDR3 is CSASGGLANEQFF. The DNA for the CDR3 is TGCAGTGCTTCGGGGGGACTAGCCAATGAGCAGTTCTTC.

This clonotype was seen only a few times. The CDR3 reads CASSLVVGLNTEAFF. As DNA, the CDR3 is TGTGCCAGCAGCTTAGTGGTCGGTCTGAACACTGAAGCTTTCTTT. The chain recombines TRBV7-2 with TRBJ1-1; no definite D call. This CDR3 region has 15 residues. V lost 1 base and J 0 bases, leaving 9 bases between the germline ends. Per germline, CDR1 SGHTA and CDR2 FQGNSA.

In this sample, this clonotype turned up a few times. CDR3 residues: CACRDSQETQYF. Written as DNA, the CDR3 is TGTGCCTGCCGGGACAGCCAAGAGACCCAGTACTTC. The gene calls are TRBV12-3 or TRBV12-4 and TRBJ2-5; 7 positions match TRBD1. V dropped 11 bases and J dropped 1; count of bases not matched to a gene: 4. CDR3 length: 12 amino acids.

The chain has TRBV29-1 and TRBJ2-7; no clear D gene. Germline V lookup: CDR1 SQVTM, CDR2 ANQGSEA. Trimming shortened V by 4 bases and J by 4 bases, and 8 bases separated the two germline ends. The CDR3 is made up of 11 amino acids. The CDR3 bases are TGCAGCGTTGTATCGGAATACGAGCAGTACGTC. Amino acid sequence: CSVVSEYEQYV.

In its sample, this clonotype was seen many times. The CDR3 DNA reads as TGTGCCAGCAGCTCACCTGGACAGGGGAACACCGGGGAGCTGTTTTTT. Its translation is CASSSPGQGNTGELFF. The J gene is TRBJ2-2, the V gene TRBV11-2; 8 bases match TRBD1. Germline lookup yields CDR1 SGHAT and CDR2 FQNNGV. Trimming at V came to 4 bases and at J to 1 base, leaving 5 bases not matched to a gene. This CDR3 region has 16 residues. The complete variable domain, with remaining parts taken from reference TRBV11-2 and TRBJ2-2, reads EAGVAQSPRYKIIEKRQSVAFWCNPISGHATLYWYQQILGQGPKLLIQFQNNGVVDDSQLPKDRFSAERLKGVDSTLKIQPAKLEDSAVYLCASSSPGQGNTGELFFGEGSRLTVL.

A few counts support this clonotype. The chain couples TRBV28 to TRBJ2-1; D unclear. The germline V gene has CDR1 MDHEN and CDR2 SYDVKM. The V end lost 3 bases, the J end lost 9 bases, and 15 bases lay between the germline ends. CDR3 length: 14 amino acids. The CDR3 bases are TGTGCCAGCAGTTTTTCACCCCGGACCGGTGAGCAGTTCTTC. It specifies CASSFSPRTGEQFF.

This rearrangement joins TRBV19 to TRBJ2-2; no clear D. V lost 1 base and J lost 4, with 4 bases in between. The length of the CDR3 is 13 residues. CDR1 is LNHDA and CDR2 is SQIVND in the germline V gene (reference sequence). The DNA of the CDR3 is TGTGCCAGTAGTATAGTCCCCACCGGGGAGCTGTTTTTT. Translating it yields CASSIVPTGELFF.

This chain connects TRBV3-1 to TRBJ1-6, with D unclear. CDR3 size: 15 residues. Germline values: CDR1 LGHDT, CDR2 YNNKEL (reference sequence). Deletions cut 8 bases from V and 5 bases from J, with 16 bases between. The CDR3 DNA reads TGTGCCAGCCAAGGGTGGAGTTCGAATAATTCACCCCTCCACTTT. The encoded protein is CASQGWSSNNSPLHF.

This clonotype showed up just a few times. CDR3 sequence reads: CASSLPDPYGGYTF. DNA of the CDR3: TGTGCCAGCAGTTTACCGGACCCCTATGGCGGCTACACCTTC. V and J are TRBV28 and TRBJ1-2, with D unclear. This CDR3 is built from 14 residues. CDR1 and CDR2 from the germline V gene are MDHEN and SYDVKM. The V gene lost 2 bases and the J gene lost 8 bases, with 15 bases spanning the gap.

This clonotype was picked up a small number of times. This chain joins TRBV6-5 and TRBJ1-1; D perhaps matches TRBD1 (6 bases). CDR1 and CDR2 (germline): MNHEY, SVGAGI. The ends were cut back, 2 bases at V and 0 bases at J, with 10 bases in the middle. The length of the CDR3 is 15 residues. CDR3 nucleotide sequence: TGTGCCAGCAGTTACCGACAGGCGATGAACACTGAAGCTTTCTTT. The encoded protein is CASSYRQAMNTEAFF.

There are a few counts of this clonotype. This chain links TRBV18 with TRBJ1-1; D is uncertain. The V end lost 6 bases, the J end lost 0 bases, and 14 bases lay between the germline ends. CDR3 size: 15 residues. Germline V gene sequence: CDR1 KGHSH, CDR2 LQKENI. As DNA, the CDR3 is TGTGCCAGCTCGCAAATCCATGGGGTGAACACTGAAGCTTTCTTT. Protein: CASSQIHGVNTEAFF.

This clonotype was recorded a few times. The chain uses TRBV28 and TRBJ2-7; 7 bases map to TRBD1. The germline V gene encodes CDR1 MDHEN and CDR2 SYDVKM. Trimming took 9 bases from V and 6 from J; bases not matched to a gene: 14. The CDR3 contains 14 residues. The CDR3 here is CASRRDSHRFEQYF. CDR3 DNA sequence: TGTGCCAGTCGCCGGGACAGTCACCGATTCGAGCAGTACTTC.

V is TRBV21-1 and J is TRBJ2-1; no DNA check was done on the table's D call, TRBD2. TRBV21-1 constitutes a pseudogene. CDR3 length: 12 residues. The CDR3 region has the DNA TGTGCCAGGGGGGACTTAAGCGGTGAGCAGTTCTTC. This codes for CARGDLSGEQFF.

There are a few counts of this clonotype. This chain joins TRBV20-1 and TRBJ2-2, with 8 bases identical to TRBD2. With 4 bases clipped from V and 4 bases from J, the junction kept 8 bases outside the gene matches. The CDR3 covers 15 residues. Germline loops: CDR1 DFQATT, CDR2 SNEGSKA (reference sequence). The CDR3 sequence: CSANRGGPGTGELFF. The DNA of the CDR3 is TGCAGTGCTAACCGGGGGGGTCCGGGCACCGGGGAGCTGTTTTTT.

This clonotype was seen a handful of times. The genes are TRBV20-1 and TRBJ2-2; 15 bases line up with TRBD2. This CDR3 comprises 16 residues. V dropped 1 base and J dropped 4; count of bases not matched to a gene: 1. The germline V gene encodes CDR1 DFQATT and CDR2 SNEGSKA (reference sequence). The DNA for the CDR3 is TGCAGTGCTAGAGGGACTAGCGGGAGGGCCACCGGGGAGCTGTTTTTT. This sequence encodes CSARGTSGRATGELFF.

This clonotype has at least ten counts. V and J are TRBV21-1 and TRBJ1-6; the DNA was not compared with TRBD1, the D call given in the table. TRBV21-1 is annotated as a pseudogene. The CDR3 extends over 15 amino acids. The CDR3 is CASSGQVRYNSPLHF. CDR3 sequence (DNA): TGTGCCAGCAGCGGACAGGTGCGATATAATTCACCCCTCCACTTT.

This clonotype has more than one count but fewer than ten. The J gene is TRBJ2-5, the V gene TRBV6-5, with 8 bases fitting TRBD2. The germline V gene has CDR1 MNHEY and CDR2 SVGAGI. The CDR3 is 15 residues long. The ends lost 4 bases at V and 5 bases at J; junction bases unmatched: 9. DNA for the CDR3: TGTGCCAGCAGTTTCGGACAGCGGGGGAGGGAGACCCAGTACTTC. As protein: CASSFGQRGRETQYF.

The V call is TRBV20-1, the J call TRBJ2-7; 9 bases fit TRBD2. Germline-derived CDR1 and CDR2 are DFQATT and SNEGSKA (reference sequence). Trimming at V came to 8 bases and at J to 2 bases, leaving 10 bases not matched to a gene. CDR3 length: 14 amino acids. The DNA of the CDR3 is TGCAGTTCACCCGATAGCGGGAGTACCTACGAGCAGTACTTC. Protein sequence: CSSPDSGSTYEQYF.

This clonotype was detected many times. The CDR3 DNA reads as TGTGCCAGCAGCTTAGCCAGGGGGCGGTTGGACACCGGGGAGCTGTTTTTT. The encoded protein is CASSLARGRLDTGELFF. This rearrangement joins TRBV7-2 to TRBJ2-2; TRBD1 agrees at 8 bases. V shed 0 bases, J shed 3 bases, and the junction held 6 bases outside the gene matches. The CDR3 is 17 amino acids. CDR1 is SGHTA, CDR2 FQGNSA, per germline.

This rearrangement joins TRBV7-2 to TRBJ2-7; TRBD2 aligns across 12 bases. V lost 0 bases to trimming and J lost 11 bases; unmatched junction nucleotides: 8. Germline V gene sequence: CDR1 SGHTA, CDR2 FQGNSA. The CDR3 runs to 15 residues. This CDR3 is CASSLARTSGAEEYF. Here the CDR3 DNA reads TGTGCCAGCAGCTTAGCTCGGACTAGCGGGGCAGAGGAGTACTTC.

This clonotype was recorded a few times. This rearrangement joins TRBV7-9 to TRBJ2-7, with D possibly TRBD1 on 5 matching bases. CDR1 SEHNR and CDR2 FQNEAQ come from the germline V gene (reference sequence). The CDR3 covers 15 residues. V was shortened by 2 bases and J by 3 bases, with 14 bases between the two germline ends. CDR3 coding DNA: TGTGCCAGCAGCTTACAGGCAGGGCTTCACTACGAGCAGTACTTC. It encodes CASSLQAGLHYEQYF.

This chain uses TRBV18 with TRBJ2-1, with D maybe TRBD2 (6 bases). Germline V CDR1 and CDR2: KGHSH, LQKENI. This CDR3 comprises 15 residues. V lost 3 bases, J lost 7 bases, and 16 bases lay in between. CDR3 sequence: CASSPATGGVNEQFF. CDR3 sequence (DNA): TGTGCCAGCTCACCTGCGACCGGGGGAGTGAATGAGCAGTTCTTC.

This chain joins TRBV3-1 and TRBJ2-7, with D perhaps matching TRBD1 (5 bases). This CDR3 has 13 amino acids. Trimming removed 3 bases from V and 4 bases from J, with 10 bases in between. Per the germline V gene, CDR1 is LGHDT and CDR2 is YNNKEL (reference sequence). CDR3 DNA: TGTGCCAGCAGCCATACCCCAGGGTACGAGCAGTACTTC. This sequence encodes CASSHTPGYEQYF.

The chain is built from TRBV28 and TRBJ2-7; TRBD1 is a possible D gene (6 bases). The CDR3 totals 15 residues. V lost 8 bases, J lost 3 bases, and 20 bases lay in between. CDR1 is MDHEN, CDR2 SYDVKM, per germline. The CDR3 spells CASRRGFLRGYEQYF. The CDR3 DNA is TGTGCCAGCCGCAGGGGCTTTTTAAGGGGCTACGAGCAGTACTTC.